This T cell receptor (beta chain) was profiled in a study of cytomegalovirus exposure and HLA in healthy donors. Whole-study context: The 100 million to 140 million unique TCR beta sequences, from some 170 million T cells, were found by an earlier analysis. HLA-typed donors were the source of about 85 million unique TCRs, which an early data release held.

V dropped 6 bases and J dropped 7 bases, with 15 bases sitting between them. Looked up from germline, CDR1 is MNHEY and CDR2 is SMNVEV (reference sequence). The CDR3 totals 14 residues. Healthy bone marrow donors supplied every sample. The PCR contained 60 Vbeta and 13 Jbeta primers. Profiling relied on immunoSEQ multiplex PCR, and the TCRdb table lists in-frame clones only, not all of them. The sample consists of 150,000 to 200,000 clones, 79% of them appearing once. The TCR originated in a woman aged 50 to 60 in good health and CMV-seronegative. This rearrangement joins TRBV27 to TRBJ2-2; D is possibly TRBD2 (6 bases). The specimen was PBMCs. CDR3 nucleotides: TGTGCCAGCAGGGTTGGAGGGTCGGGCGGGGAGCTGTTTTTT. The encoded protein is CASRVGGSGGELFF.